These 20 T cell receptor beta chains were all obtained from the same sample, sequenced in a study of monozygotic twins with inflammatory bowel disease. Following a re-call of the 5' RACE reads, TCRdb has one entry per CDR3 protein and lacks DNA. This sample's table has fewer than 200,000 distinct CDR3 sequences. The sequencing sample was made of blood. The receptors stem from a human donor with ulcerative colitis or Crohn's disease, or a healthy co-twin of an affected twin (not recorded which).

The J gene is TRBJ2-7, the V gene TRBV6-1; TCRdb gives TRBD2 as the D gene, but with no DNA this cannot be confirmed. This CDR3 is 13 amino acids long. Per germline, CDR1 MNHNS and CDR2 SASEGT. The CDR3 is CASRVAGRSEQYF.

The genes are TRBV12-5 and TRBJ2-7. CDR3 length: 12 residues. The germline V gene encodes CDR1 LGHNT and CDR2 FRNRAP. The CDR3: CASGLARFEQYF.

This CDR3 reads CASSPPPSTDTQYF. This chain uses TRBV7-8 with TRBJ2-3; the D call from TCRdb, TRBD1, cannot be confirmed without DNA. Germline V gene sequence: CDR1 SGHVS, CDR2 FQNEAQ. This CDR3 is built from 14 residues. The full variable domain, in which reference TRBV7-8 and TRBJ2-3 provide the parts outside the CDR3, is GAGVSQSPRYKVAKRGQDVALRCDPISGHVSLFWYQQALGQGPEFLTYFQNEAQLDKSGLPSDRFFAERPEGSVSTLKIQRTQQEDSAVYLCASSPPPSTDTQYFGPGTRLTVL.

The rearrangement links TRBV4-3 to TRBJ2-3; the D call from TCRdb, TRBD2, cannot be confirmed without DNA. CDR1 and CDR2 from the germline V gene are LGHNA and YSLEER. The CDR3 is 16 amino acids. The CDR3 is CASSLRIEGSTDTQYF.

The genes are TRBV5-1 and TRBJ1-3. The CDR3 totals 13 residues. CDR1 is SGHRS and CDR2 is YFSETQ in the germline V gene. CDR3 sequence reads: CASRTSSGNTIYF.

The V and J genes are TRBV7-9 and TRBJ1-1; TCRdb designates TRBD1, a call that cannot be tested without DNA. This CDR3 is 13 amino acids long. Germline CDR1 and CDR2: SEHNR and FQNEAQ (reference sequence). This CDR3 is CASSSYRDHEAFF.

J is TRBJ1-5 and V is TRBV12-3 or TRBV12-4; TCRdb names TRBD1, which stays unverified in the absence of DNA. The CDR3 runs to 16 residues. CDR3 sequence reads: CASSLSSRGDNQPQHF.

This chain joins TRBV28 and TRBJ2-4. The CDR3 sequence is 13 residues long. The germline V gene has CDR1 MDHEN and CDR2 SYDVKM. CDR3 residues: CASTPLFVNIQYF.

The V and J genes are TRBV5-1 and TRBJ1-4; TCRdb's D call, TRBD1, is unchecked because there is no DNA. Per the germline V gene, CDR1 is SGHRS and CDR2 is YFSETQ. CDR3 length: 17 residues. The CDR3 loop is CASSLSGAAATNEKLFF.

V gene TRBV5-5 combines with J gene TRBJ1-1. The CDR3 spans 13 residues. Germline V gene sequence: CDR1 SGHKS, CDR2 YYEKEE (reference sequence). The CDR3 spells CASSWPRNTEAFF.

The chain uses TRBV19 and TRBJ1-1. The V gene's germline CDR1 is LNHDA and CDR2 SQIVND (reference sequence). CDR3 length: 13 amino acids. The CDR3: CASSISQKAEAFF.

This chain uses TRBV19 with TRBJ1-1; the D call of TRBD1 rests on TCRdb alone, since no DNA is present to check it. The germline V gene encodes CDR1 LNHDA and CDR2 SQIVND (reference sequence). The CDR3 is 15 residues long. The CDR3 reads CASSIGPGPNTEAFF.

The chain is built from TRBV24-1 and TRBJ2-7; checking the TCRdb D call of TRBD1 is not possible without DNA. Germline CDR1 is KGHDR and CDR2 is SFDVKD. The CDR3 contains 13 residues. This CDR3 reads CATSDFTGNEQYF.

This chain connects TRBV7-9 to TRBJ2-5. The CDR3 has 14 residues. Looked up from germline, CDR1 is SEHNR and CDR2 is FQNEAQ (reference sequence). This CDR3 reads CASSFGTGQETQYF.

The chain couples TRBV4-3 to TRBJ1-2. The CDR3 contains 13 residues. Germline CDR1 LGHNA, CDR2 YSLEER. The CDR3 sequence: CASSQGKNYGYTF.

The chain carries TRBV5-1 and TRBJ2-7; TCRdb outputs TRBD2, but without DNA this stays unchecked. Germline V lookup: CDR1 SGHRS, CDR2 YFSETQ. The CDR3 spans 16 residues. The CDR3: CASSVETSGAPYEQYF.

The rearrangement uses TRBV15 and TRBJ1-1; there is no DNA to check the TCRdb D call of TRBD1. Germline CDR1 reads LNHNV; CDR2 reads YYDKDF (reference sequence). This CDR3 comprises 13 residues. The CDR3 spells CATSIQGNTEAFF.

This sequence joins TRBV27 and TRBJ1-1. The CDR3 is 15 residues long. Germline values: CDR1 MNHEY, CDR2 SMNVEV (reference sequence). CDR3 in amino acids: CASSFQVGENTEAFF.

The rearrangement links TRBV7-3 to TRBJ2-3. From germline, CDR1 is SGHTA and CDR2 FQGTGA. CDR3 length: 14 residues. The CDR3 sequence is CASSLSLNTDTQYF.

The chain is built from TRBV6-5 and TRBJ2-3; lacking DNA, the TRBD1 call made by TCRdb goes unchecked. Looked up from germline, CDR1 is MNHEY and CDR2 is SVGAGI. This CDR3 is built from 15 residues. CDR3 sequence reads: CASSYSTGARDTQYF.